What follows is one TCR beta chain and its context. Its binding antigen is unknown. Base qualities were left out, and no much larger clone turns up one base away. The record originates from a study of shared clonotypes between healthy human individuals (dated by TCRdb to the early 2020s). A note on the overall study: Two women and a few men aged 18 to 49 years were included in the cohort. Per donor, three plates each were used for CD4 naive and CD4 memory, two for CD8 naive, and one for CD8 memory. Different laboratories and diverse techniques were used to prepare libraries and sequence TCR repertoires, to increase sequencing depth and limit assay-specific biases. Per donor, leukapheresis produced somewhere between about 0.8 and 9 billion PBMCs. Blood TCR repertoires of four to six healthy adults were deeply sequenced to estimate repertoire size and the extent of clonotype sharing between individuals. The paper's findings and limits, for the study overall: Pairwise subsampling led to the expectation that sequencing depth would affect the degree of clonotype sharing among donors. Only blood was sampled, and tissue TCR repertoires likely differ from those in blood. Rarefaction of sorted-subset datasets indicated incomplete sequencing despite the large sequencing depth. Compared with non-shared clonotypes, clonotypes shared by all four sorted-subset donors had higher generation probabilities. Across four donors, about 5.2% of naive CD4, approximately 3.6% of naive CD8, 2.3% of memory CD4, and approximately 0.42% of memory CD8 clonotypes were shared. Naive subsets generally had larger estimated clonotype richness than memory subsets did. Because the study included a small number of donors, the genetic and exposure-history diversity represented was limited.

Using the deep immunoSEQ assay, TCR CDR3 regions were amplified from genomic DNA by multiplex PCR. Extracted genomic DNA from each cell subset was spread evenly across all wells of several immunoSEQ 96-well plates, with each plate serving as a replicate. For sorted subsets, each replicate PCR was loaded with approximately 0.2 ug genomic DNA, equivalent to some 27,000 T cell genomes. Purified libraries were measured with a Qubit 3.0 fluorometer, size-checked on a Bioanalyzer 2100, and measured again with the KAPA Library Quantification kit. Each immunoSEQ 96-well plate was sequenced on its own single-read 150-cycle Illumina NextSeq 550 flow cell. In the original analysis: The immunoSEQ output contained only junctional sequences without quality scores, so filtering could not match that applied to full-length reads. To assign V/J genes and CDR3, sequences were annotated using PyIR, a Python wrapper for IgBLAST v1.9, with IMGT germline references. Reads were filtered out if the reads had weak V/J assignments (E-value above 1e-6), no CDR3, stop codons, out-of-frame junctions, or ambiguous translated residues. V3J clonotypes were defined by identical inferred V gene, J gene, and CDR3 amino acid sequence. The percentage overlap between two repertoires was calculated by dividing the number of shared unique clonotypes by the size of the smaller repertoire. Richness of each repertoire was evaluated using RTK rarefaction, the Chao1 estimator, and Recon v2.1 estimates of unobserved clonotypes. OLGA was used to compute generation probabilities for all TCRbeta clonotypes that the gDNA method yielded from a few donors. TCRdb took this table from immuneACCESS and kept in-frame rearrangements with V and J called. Such tables lack part of the clones; where checked against another copy, unresolved V genes explain under half of the gap, and the rest is unexplained. For V, J and clone size, that table is used; D and trimming come from the DNA. The sample has fewer than 1 million clones on record, 90% to 97% of them singletons. About 0.25% of the sample rests with the top ten.

Germline trimming: 1 base from V, 2 bases from J; junction bases outside gene matches: 2. Measured from the cysteine to the phenylalanine, the CDR3 is 15 residues long. Here the CDR3 DNA is all that survives: 45 bases in frame from base 1. From a lookup of the germline V gene (reference sequence), CDR1 and CDR2 are GTSNPN and SVGIG. CD8 naive samples were obtained by positive selection for CCR7 among CD45RO-negative cells, yielding a CD45RA+CCR7+ population from which TemRA cells were excluded. The donors were healthy, HIV-negative adults with no recently reported acute infections or vaccinations. All donors were Caucasian adults living in Nashville, Tennessee, USA. Blood was collected by leukapheresis, and PBMCs were isolated by Ficoll-Histopaque density gradient centrifugation and then cryopreserved in liquid nitrogen vapor phase. Analytical flow cytometry was used to check the purity and quantity of every magnetically sorted T cell population. Genomic DNA was isolated from each sorted fraction and quantified by UV absorbance on a Nanodrop 2000c.

The clonotype comes from a man aged 30 to 39 in good health. The chain employs TRBV30 and TRBJ2-5, with TRBD1 identical over 12 junction bases. The material sequenced was naive CD8+ T cells sorted from blood. The cell subset or site label, as the study defines it: CD45RA+CCR7+. In nucleotides, the sequence is TGTGCCTGGAGTGGGGACAGGGGGCTACAAGAGACCCAGTACTTC. Translated, it reads CAWSGDRGLQETQYF.